This entry features one T cell receptor beta chain sequence. Authors' data handling: Amplification of reference gene primers provided the estimated nucleated cell counts. The table came from immunoSEQ multiplex PCR; TCRdb's copy has only in-frame clones and leaves some out. From that table come the V and J calls and clone size; the DNA was used to work out D and trimming. The sample shows under 350,000 clones, roughly four fifths of them seen only once. These data come from a study of blood T cell repertoires in COVID-19. On the study more broadly: Collection of acute and convalescent COVID-19 samples took place in the United States, Italy and Spain. PBMCs, B-cell-depleted T cells, or T cells provided the cDNA or gDNA that made up the material.

The V end was cut by 4 bases, the J end by 4 bases, with 8 bases between. From germline, CDR1 is LGHNA and CDR2 YNFKEQ. This CDR3 is built from 13 residues. V gene TRBV4-2 combines with J gene TRBJ2-1; tentative D call: TRBD2 (6 bases). The sequence was collected from a woman between 50 and 59 years old who had recovered from COVID-19. Sequencing was done on a sample of peripheral blood. CDR3 residues: CASSLAAYNEQFF. The CDR3 bases are TGTGCCAGCAGCCTAGCGGCTTACAATGAGCAGTTCTTC.